The next 20 T cell receptor beta chains were all read from a single sample in a study of blood T cell repertoires in COVID-19. TCRdb's table, derived via immunoSEQ multiplex PCR, lists solely in-frame clones and lacks some. The sample contains 330,000 or so clones, roughly 86% of which appear only once. The sequenced sample was PBMCs or T cells enriched from blood (not recorded which). These receptors originate from a woman in her 30s who had been exposed to COVID-19.

The rearrangement links TRBV18 to TRBJ1-2; 7 bases align to TRBD1. Germline V lookup: CDR1 KGHSH, CDR2 LQKENI. The length of the CDR3 is 16 residues. J lost 7 bases, V lost 0 bases, and 11 bases had no gene match. CDR3 protein: CASSPPGGDRESGYTF. The CDR3 bases are TGTGCCAGCTCACCACCGGGGGGAGACAGGGAAAGTGGCTACACCTTC.

V gene TRBV18 combines with J gene TRBJ2-5, with 7 nucleotides matching TRBD1. The CDR3 totals 17 residues. V gave up 5 bases and J gave up 1 base; unmatched junction bases: 13. Germline V gene data show CDR1 as KGHSH and CDR2 as LQKENI. The CDR3 here is CASSTMAPGQSQETQYF. As DNA, the CDR3 is TGTGCCAGCTCAACCATGGCACCGGGACAGAGCCAAGAGACCCAGTACTTC.

The gene calls are TRBV7-9 and TRBJ1-5, with 10 bases aligning to TRBD1. Per germline, CDR1 SEHNR and CDR2 FQNEAQ (reference sequence). Trimming took 5 bases from V and 3 from J; bases not matched to a gene: 13. This CDR3 is 18 amino acids long. The CDR3 reads CASSDGTGVDHPNQPQHF. In DNA form, the CDR3 reads TGTGCCAGCAGCGACGGGACAGGGGTTGACCACCCCAATCAGCCCCAGCATTTT.

CDR3 loop: CASSQERRGHAFF. CDR3 DNA sequence: TGCGCCAGCAGCCAAGAAAGGCGGGGGCACGCTTTCTTT. This chain uses TRBV4-1 with TRBJ1-1; possible D gene TRBD1, 6 bases. The length of the CDR3 is 13 residues. Trimming removed 0 bases at V and 11 bases at J, with 13 bases between. CDR1 is MGHRA, CDR2 YSYEKL, per germline.

The CDR3 nucleotides read TGTGCCAGCAGTTTACGGCAGGGGATGACTGAAGCTTTCTTT. Its translation is CASSLRQGMTEAFF. The chain recombines TRBV27 with TRBJ1-1, with D maybe TRBD1 (6 bases). Trimming pared 2 bases from V and 5 bases from J, leaving 12 bases between. Per the germline V gene, CDR1 is MNHEY and CDR2 is SMNVEV (reference sequence). The CDR3 consists of 14 residues.

In nucleotides, the CDR3 is TGCAGTGCTAGTACACTAGCGGGATACAATGAGCAGTTCTTC. Translation: CSASTLAGYNEQFF. This chain connects TRBV20-1 to TRBJ2-1, with 10 bases fitting TRBD2. CDR3 length equals 14 residues. Germline CDR1 is DFQATT and CDR2 is SNEGSKA (reference sequence). Trimming removed 3 bases from V and 4 bases from J; junction bases left unmatched: 3.

This clone was found once. V gene TRBV5-4 combines with J gene TRBJ2-5; 10 nucleotides line up with TRBD1. Germline CDR1 reads SGHNT; CDR2 reads YYREEE (reference sequence). This CDR3 is built from 14 residues. J gave up 5 bases and V 4 bases, and 5 bases lay outside the gene matches. The CDR3 DNA sequence: TGTGCCAGCAGCAGGACAGGGGGAGGTGAGACCCAGTACTTC. It translates to CASSRTGGGETQYF.

This clone came up a few times. J is TRBJ1-5 and V is TRBV29-1; 7 bases map to TRBD1. The CDR3 totals 15 residues. Germline-derived CDR1 and CDR2 are SQVTM and ANQGSEA. V lost 0 bases, J lost 3 bases, and 5 bases stayed unmatched. CDR3 in DNA: TGCAGCGTTGAAGAAACAGGGGAAGCCAATCAGCCCCAGCATTTT. Translated, it gives CSVEETGEANQPQHF.

The J gene is TRBJ2-1, the V gene TRBV19, with 10 bases fitting TRBD2. CDR1 is LNHDA, CDR2 SQIVND, per germline (reference sequence). The CDR3 spans 15 residues. V shed 5 bases, J shed 7 bases, and the junction held 8 bases outside the gene matches. The CDR3 region is CASSFSASGSNEQFF. CDR3 in DNA: TGTGCCAGTAGTTTCTCGGCTAGCGGGAGTAATGAGCAGTTCTTC. Full variable domain (rest looked up from reference TRBV19 and TRBJ2-1): DGGITQSPKYLFRKEGQNVTLSCEQNLNHDAMYWYRQDPGQGLRLIYYSQIVNDFQKGDIAEGYSVSREKKESFPLTVTSAQKNPTAFYLCASSFSASGSNEQFFGPGTRLTVL.

The chain employs TRBV20-1 and TRBJ1-6; TRBD1 aligns across 9 bases. Germline V gene sequence: CDR1 DFQATT, CDR2 SNEGSKA (reference sequence). CDR3 length equals 16 residues. V was pared by 3 bases and J by 8 bases, with 11 bases of the junction left unmatched. CDR3 DNA sequence: TGCAGTGCTAGTTCCGATACGGGACAGGGCCATTCACCCCTCCACTTT. Amino acids: CSASSDTGQGHSPLHF.

This chain connects TRBV15 to TRBJ2-3; no reliable D call. Germline V lookup: CDR1 LNHNV, CDR2 YYDKDF (reference sequence). Between the trimmed V and J ends, which lost 0 bases and 0 bases, there was a span of 10 bases. This CDR3 region has 16 residues. The CDR3 sequence is CATSRDWQFSTDTQYF. In nucleotides, the CDR3 is TGTGCCACCAGCAGAGATTGGCAGTTTAGCACAGATACGCAGTATTTT. The full variable domain, with the rest looked up from reference TRBV15 and TRBJ2-3, is DAMVIQNPRYQVTQFGKPVTLSCSQTLNHNVMYWYQQKSSQAPKLLFHYYDKDFNNEADTPDNFQSRRPNTSFCFLDIRSPGLGDTAMYLCATSRDWQFSTDTQYFGPGTRLTVL.

The rearrangement joins TRBV19 to TRBJ2-2; 12 bases match TRBD2. After removal of 5 bases from V and 5 bases from J, the junction contained 6 bases not matched to a gene. This CDR3 comprises 16 residues. CDR1 and CDR2 (germline): LNHDA, SQIVND (reference sequence). CDR3 nucleotides: TGTGCCAGTAGTGTGACTAGCGGGAGTTTGACCGGGGAGCTGTTTTTT. This translates into CASSVTSGSLTGELFF.

V and J are TRBV6-2 or TRBV6-3 and TRBJ2-7, with TRBD2 matching over 8 bases. The V gene's germline CDR1 is MNHEY and CDR2 SVGEGT. V trimming: 6 bases; J trimming: 3 bases; junction bases outside the gene matches: 4. The CDR3 spans 13 residues. CDR3 region: CASSWGLGYEQYF. CDR3 in DNA: TGTGCCAGCAGCTGGGGACTAGGCTACGAGCAGTACTTC.

The chain links TRBV28 to TRBJ2-7, with 8 bases fitting TRBD2. The CDR3 contains 13 residues. Germline-derived CDR1 and CDR2 are MDHEN and SYDVKM. With 10 bases clipped from V and 2 bases from J, the junction kept 7 bases outside the gene matches. The CDR3 nucleotides are TGTGCCACCGGGGGACTAGTTGCCTACGAGCAGTACTTC. Its protein is CATGGLVAYEQYF.

The rearrangement joins TRBV28 to TRBJ1-2, with 7 bases fitting TRBD1. With V trimmed by 6 bases and J by 4 bases, 2 bases remained unmatched. This CDR3 spans 12 amino acids. Germline assignment: CDR1 MDHEN and CDR2 SYDVKM. The CDR3 here is CASRQGIYGYTF. The CDR3 DNA is TGTGCCAGCAGACAGGGGATCTATGGCTACACCTTC.

The rearrangement uses TRBV6-5 and TRBJ2-7, with D unclear. CDR1 and CDR2 from the germline V gene are MNHEY and SVGAGI. This CDR3 is 11 amino acids long. The germline V and J ends were trimmed by 4 bases and 4 bases, with 5 bases remaining between them. The CDR3 bases are TGTGCCAGCAGTTCCACTTACGAGCAGTACTTC. Translated: CASSSTYEQYF.

This clone appeared a few times. The J gene is TRBJ1-1, the V gene TRBV5-4; a weak D match, TRBD1 (6 bases). V lost 8 bases and J 3 bases, leaving 17 bases between the germline ends. Germline assignment: CDR1 SGHNT and CDR2 YYREEE (reference sequence). The CDR3 loop spans 14 amino acids. CDR3 sequence reads: CASGWAGDDTEAFF. The DNA of the CDR3 is TGTGCCAGTGGATGGGCAGGGGACGACACTGAAGCTTTCTTT. Complete variable domain (other parts from reference TRBV5-4 and TRBJ1-1): ETGVTQSPTHLIKTRGQQVTLRCSSQSGHNTVSWYQQALGQGPQFIFQYYREEENGRGNFPPRFSGLQFPNYSSELNVNALELDDSALYLCASGWAGDDTEAFFGQGTRLTVV.

This chain uses TRBV15 with TRBJ1-1; 7 bases match TRBD1. Germline CDR1 LNHNV, CDR2 YYDKDF (reference sequence). Trimming took 4 bases from V and 3 from J; bases not matched to a gene: 8. The length of the CDR3 is 15 residues. This chain's CDR3 is CATSINRGADTEAFF. The CDR3 DNA reads as TGTGCCACCAGCATAAACAGGGGAGCGGACACTGAAGCTTTCTTT.

This chain joins TRBV10-3 and TRBJ2-7; possibly TRBD2 for D (6 bases). The CDR3 loop spans 15 amino acids. Germline-derived CDR1 and CDR2 are ENHRY and SYGVKD. Trimming pared 11 bases from V and 2 bases from J, leaving 22 bases between. The CDR3 region has the DNA TGTGCCGGGTCTCCCCCGGGAGCCCCCCCCTACGAGCAGTACTTC. It translates to CAGSPPGAPPYEQYF.

The chain joins TRBV11-2 to TRBJ2-5, with D perhaps TRBD2 (7 bases). The V end was cut by 3 bases, the J end by 5 bases, with 16 bases between. The length of the CDR3 is 15 residues. In germline, CDR1 is SGHAT, CDR2 FQNNGV. CDR3 loop: CASSLGQGRAETQYF. Here the CDR3 DNA reads TGTGCCAGCAGCTTGGGCCAGGGGAGGGCGGAGACCCAGTACTTC.